The entry below describes one TCR beta chain. The CDR3 contains 15 residues. Trimming shortened V by 3 bases and J by 6 bases, and 17 bases separated the two germline ends. Germline assignment: CDR1 MNHEY and CDR2 SMNVEV (reference sequence). The data were obtained in a study of T cell changes during pregnancy in multiple sclerosis. Data came from immunoSEQ multiplex PCR; TCRdb stores just in-frame clones and leaves some out. The sample contains tens of thousands of clones, more than 85% of which appear only once. This chain connects TRBV27 to TRBJ1-1; a weak D match, TRBD1 (6 bases). The sample here was peripheral blood, taken in the first trimester of pregnancy. The sequence was collected from a female donor with multiple sclerosis, enrolled in a pregnancy study. The CDR3, as DNA: TGTGCCAGCAGTTTCCTCTATCAGGGGCTAGCTGAAGCTTTCTTT. Translation: CASSFLYQGLAEAFF.